A single T cell receptor beta chain is shown here with its context. CDR3 length: 14 amino acids. From germline, CDR1 is LNHDA and CDR2 SQIVND (reference sequence). The germline V and J ends were trimmed by 6 bases and 11 bases, with 22 bases remaining between them. The data belong to a study of glioma-infiltrating T cells after dendritic cell vaccination. Study in general: Dendritic cell vaccination trial patients had either newly diagnosed or recurrent glioblastoma.

This sample's time point: after dendritic cell vaccination, including at tumor progression/relapse. Sequencing used immunoSEQ multiplex PCR; TCRdb keeps in-frame clones, though not all of them. Of roughly 60,000 clones listed, more than 75% were seen once; the top ten hold 11%. This chain joins TRBV19 and TRBJ1-1, with D perhaps matching TRBD1 (5 bases). This sequence was found in a human donor with glioblastoma. Specimen: blood, collected after dendritic cell vaccination. The CDR3 nucleotides read TGTGCCAGTAGCTTAACTCCAGGGATCTTTGAGGCTTTCTTT. Its protein is CASSLTPGIFEAFF.